The clone carrying this TCR beta chain came up a few times. Its antigen remains unknown. Produced via immunoSEQ multiplex PCR; TCRdb's table is partial and in-frame only. The sample yields hundreds of thousands of clones, roughly nine tenths seen once. Treatment: some 20 received Ad26.COV2.S at low or high dose, single or two shots; about five received placebo; per-sample allocation not given. Specimen acquisition occurred on day 63 following the initial vaccine or placebo injection. The data are from a study of Ad26.COV2.S vaccination and SARS-CoV-2 variants. Study summary: This donor came from the COV1001 trial of Ad26.COV2.S. Into the muscle, Ad26.COV2.S was dosed once or twice, 56 days apart.

Findings and limits, study-wide: Greater spike-specific TCR breadth was seen in vaccine recipients than in placebo recipients.

This TCR derives from a person between 18 and 65 years old who received the Ad26.COV2.S COVID-19 vaccine or a placebo. The sequenced sample was peripheral blood, obtained in a trial of Ad26.COV2.S vaccine versus placebo.

The DNA for the CDR3 is TGTGCCAGCAGCTCGAGGACAGGGGGCGGCAATCAGCCCCAGCATTTT. Translating it yields CASSSRTGGGNQPQHF. The chain recombines TRBV7-8 with TRBJ1-5; the match to TRBD1 covers 11 bases. After removal of 4 bases from V and 2 bases from J, the junction contained 4 bases not matched to a gene. The CDR3 runs to 16 residues. Germline-derived CDR1 and CDR2 are SGHVS and FQNEAQ.